These 32 T cell receptor beta chains came from one sample sequenced in a study of blood T cells in healthy people across ages. It was with a sample-barcoded 5' primer and a J-beta primer mix that a second PCR of roughly 7 to 12 cycles was run. TCRdb ran MiXCR on the 5' RACE reads and lists one entry per CDR3 protein. The sample lists almost 550,000 distinct CDR3 sequences; around 24% were seen once. These same data were also listed under a study on T cells of mothers and their children.

Sample: blood. The receptors shown here come from a boy aged 5-17 years in good health.

The chain has TRBV2 and TRBJ1-5; D unclear. Germline V gene lookup returns CDR1 SNHLY and CDR2 FYNNEI. Trimming removed 8 bases at V and 1 base at J, with 12 bases between. The CDR3 runs to 14 residues. The CDR3 spells CASDGPDSNQPQHF. The CDR3 nucleotides read TGTGCCAGCGACGGTCCAGACAGCAATCAGCCCCAGCATTTT.

V is TRBV9 and J is TRBJ1-5; a weak D match, TRBD1 (6 bases). Per the germline V gene, CDR1 is SGDLS and CDR2 is YYNGEE. This CDR3 is built from 14 residues. Trimming cost V 6 bases and J 4 bases, with 14 bases left between them. CDR3 in DNA: TGTGCCAGCAACCGGAGGGGGGAGAATCAGCCCCAGCATTTT. Its translation is CASNRRGENQPQHF.

This clonotype was detected only a few times. V and J are TRBV27 and TRBJ2-5, with D possibly being TRBD1 (6 bases). V shed 5 bases and J shed 4 bases, with 20 bases lying between them. The CDR3 spans 16 residues. Per the germline V gene, CDR1 is MNHEY and CDR2 is SMNVEV (reference sequence). In DNA form, the CDR3 reads TGTGCCAGCAGTGGCAACAACAGGGATGGGCCAGAGACCCAGTACTTC. It yields the protein CASSGNNRDGPETQYF.

This chain links TRBV10-3 with TRBJ1-2, with 9 bases lining up with TRBD1. This CDR3 is 15 amino acids long. The J segment lost 1 base and the V segment lost 3 bases, leaving 3 bases of the junction unmatched. From germline, CDR1 is ENHRY and CDR2 SYGVKD. Here the CDR3 reads CAISDSDRGNYGYTF. The CDR3 DNA reads TGTGCCATCAGTGACTCGGACAGGGGTAACTATGGCTACACCTTC.

This rearrangement joins TRBV7-8 to TRBJ2-1; TRBD2 agrees at 9 bases. Losses at the gene ends were 2 bases for V and 7 bases for J; bases not matched to a gene: 9. The length of the CDR3 is 16 residues. CDR1 is SGHVS and CDR2 is FQNEAQ in the germline V gene. The CDR3: CASSLREAGGPNEQFF. The CDR3 region has the DNA TGTGCCAGCAGCTTAAGGGAAGCGGGAGGTCCGAATGAGCAGTTCTTC.

This clonotype was seen a handful of times. This rearrangement joins TRBV25-1 to TRBJ2-1; the D gene is possibly TRBD2 (5 bases). This CDR3 has 15 residues. Per the germline V gene, CDR1 is MGHDK and CDR2 is SYGVNS. Between the trimmed V and J ends, which lost 1 base and 8 bases, there was a span of 15 bases. The CDR3: CASSESTRRSDEQFF. The CDR3 nucleotides are TGTGCCAGCAGTGAATCAACTAGGAGGTCGGATGAGCAGTTCTTC.

This clonotype came up a few times. V is TRBV7-6 and J is TRBJ2-1; D might be TRBD2 (6 bases). The ends were cut back, 4 bases at V and 9 bases at J, with 13 bases in the middle. This CDR3 has 13 residues. The V gene's germline CDR1 is SGHVS and CDR2 FNYEAQ. The CDR3 DNA sequence: TGTGCCAGCAGCTGGGCGGGACTTGCTGAGCAGTTCTTC. It codes for CASSWAGLAEQFF.

The chain employs TRBV28 and TRBJ2-2; D is undetermined. The V gene lost 2 bases and the J gene lost 5 bases, with 6 bases spanning the gap. CDR3 length equals 13 residues. Germline V gene sequence: CDR1 MDHEN, CDR2 SYDVKM. The CDR3 reads CASSLVTTGELFF. Here the CDR3 DNA reads TGTGCCAGCAGTTTAGTGACGACCGGGGAGCTGTTTTTT.

This clonotype was recorded once. The chain joins TRBV4-3 to TRBJ1-2; maybe TRBD1 (6 bases). This CDR3 comprises 15 residues. Germline V gene data show CDR1 as LGHNA and CDR2 as YSLEER. V lost 4 bases and J lost 4, with 16 bases in between. CDR3 bases: TGCGCCAGCAGCCCCGTACAAGGGGGTGGCTATGGCTACACCTTC. Its translation is CASSPVQGGGYGYTF.

The rearrangement uses TRBV5-1 and TRBJ1-4; 7 bases are a match to TRBD1. J was trimmed by 7 bases and V by 4 bases; bases with no gene match: 10. The CDR3 spans 15 residues. Germline V gene data show CDR1 as SGHRS and CDR2 as YFSETQ. DNA for the CDR3: TGCGCCAGCAGCGAAAGGACAGGTGGGGCTGAAAAACTGTTTTTT. Protein sequence: CASSERTGGAEKLFF.

This chain links TRBV7-9 with TRBJ2-1; perhaps TRBD2 as D (6 bases). Germline loops: CDR1 SEHNR, CDR2 FQNEAQ (reference sequence). This CDR3 contains 16 residues. Trimming stripped 3 bases from V and 1 base from J, with 13 bases between. This CDR3 is CASSLGGMRSYNEQFF. CDR3 nucleotide sequence: TGTGCCAGCAGCTTGGGCGGGATGAGGTCCTACAATGAGCAGTTCTTC.

This chain connects TRBV2 to TRBJ1-6, with 7 bases identical to TRBD1. The CDR3 is 16 residues long. The junction had 11 bases not matched to a gene; V was cut back by 2 bases and J by 10 bases. CDR1 is SNHLY and CDR2 is FYNNEI in the germline V gene. Written as DNA, the CDR3 is TGTGCCAGCAGTGAAAAGGTGCAGGGGGTACGGTCACCCCTCCACTTT. This translates into CASSEKVQGVRSPLHF.

This clonotype was detected only a few times. J is TRBJ2-7 and V is TRBV30; possible D gene TRBD1, 5 bases. This CDR3 contains 13 residues. Deletions cut 0 bases from V and 2 bases from J, with 8 bases between. In germline, CDR1 is GTSNPN, CDR2 SVGIG (reference sequence). The CDR3 DNA sequence: TGTGCCTGGAGTGTGGGGCAGGCCTACGAGCAGTACTTC. Translation gives CAWSVGQAYEQYF.

The chain uses TRBV6-1 and TRBJ2-5; D is undetermined. Deletions cut 8 bases from V and 5 bases from J, with 24 bases between. The CDR3 is 16 amino acids. The V gene's germline CDR1 is MNHNS and CDR2 SASEGT. CDR3: CASEPLSTSPWETQYF. The CDR3 bases are TGTGCCAGCGAACCCCTATCGACATCACCCTGGGAGACCCAGTACTTC.

This clonotype was picked up a small number of times. The chain combines TRBV27 with TRBJ2-1; TRBD1 aligns across 7 bases. This CDR3 has 15 residues. In germline, CDR1 is MNHEY, CDR2 SMNVEV (reference sequence). The V gene end was trimmed by 2 bases and the J gene end by 5 bases; junction bases not matched to a gene: 6. In DNA form, the CDR3 reads TGTGCCAGCAGTTTAGGGTCGACAGGGAACAATGAGCAGTTCTTC. Translated: CASSLGSTGNNEQFF.

The chain joins TRBV20-1 to TRBJ2-5; perhaps D is TRBD1 or TRBD2 (5 bases each). Trimming cost V 6 bases and J 1 base, with 9 bases left between them. The CDR3 is made up of 12 amino acids. Germline V gene data show CDR1 as DFQATT and CDR2 as SNEGSKA (reference sequence). The CDR3 bases are TGCAGTGCCGGGGCGACCCAAGAGACCCAGTACTTC. Amino acid sequence: CSAGATQETQYF.

This clonotype was found a few times. This chain joins TRBV6-2 or TRBV6-3 and TRBJ2-4; TRBD1 aligns across 8 bases. The CDR3 consists of 15 residues. Germline CDR1 and CDR2: MNHEY and SVGEGT. Trimming removed 6 bases from V and 3 bases from J; junction bases left unmatched: 7. CDR3 loop: CASSRDRIGKNIQYF. DNA of the CDR3: TGTGCCAGCAGCCGGGACAGGATCGGCAAAAACATTCAGTACTTC.

This clonotype was seen only a few times. The chain carries TRBV18 and TRBJ2-5; D is undetermined. The better agreement between TRBJ2-7 and the DNA end casts doubt on the J call. The CDR3 has 14 residues. Germline lookup yields CDR1 KGHSH and CDR2 LQKENI. CDR3 amino acids: CASSPFGPIYEQYF. In DNA form, the CDR3 reads TGTGCCAGCTCACCATTCGGCCCAATTTACGAGCAGTACTTC.

On this clonotype: A read error may explain this, as a much larger clone is one base away. This chain uses TRBV29-1 with TRBJ2-1; TRBD2 matches 8 bases. The V gene end was trimmed by 4 bases and the J gene end by 5 bases; junction bases not matched to a gene: 4. The germline V gene has CDR1 SQVTM and CDR2 ANQGSEA. The CDR3 spans 13 residues. CDR3 DNA: TGCAGCGTTGCACTAGCGGACCACAATGAGCAGTTCTTC. Its translation is CSVALADHNEQFF.

V usage is TRBV5-6 and J usage is TRBJ2-7; 7 bases are a match to TRBD1. J gave up 5 bases and V 1 base, and 9 bases lay outside the gene matches. Germline loops: CDR1 SGHDT, CDR2 YYEEEE. The CDR3 covers 15 residues. As DNA, the CDR3 is TGTGCCAGCAGCTTGCAGATTATCAGGGGGAACGAGCAGTACTTC. This encodes CASSLQIIRGNEQYF.

In this sample, this clonotype turned up a few times. The rearrangement uses TRBV24-1 and TRBJ2-5, with a tentative D call TRBD1 (5 bases). This CDR3 comprises 15 residues. The germline gives CDR1 KGHDR, CDR2 SFDVKD. V was cut by 3 bases and J by 2 bases, with 12 bases left in between. CDR3 in amino acids: CATSDTRQQQETQYF. CDR3 DNA: TGTGCCACCAGTGATACGCGACAGCAGCAAGAGACCCAGTACTTC.

This clonotype was seen a handful of times. This sequence joins TRBV29-1 and TRBJ2-5; TRBD2 might be the D (5 bases). This CDR3 has 14 amino acids. Trimming took off 0 bases at V and 5 bases at J, with 13 bases between the two ends. Germline V CDR1 and CDR2: SQVTM, ANQGSEA. The CDR3 loop is CSVEDIEGWETQYF. As DNA, the CDR3 is TGCAGCGTTGAAGATATCGAGGGTTGGGAGACCCAGTACTTC.

Remarks on this clonotype: The junction does not match germline at one end; this may be a read error. The chain has TRBV6-5 and TRBJ2-5; possibly TRBD2 for D (5 bases). CDR3 size: 13 residues. CDR1 is MNHEY and CDR2 is SVGAGI in the germline V gene. The CDR3: CASSYSLGETQNF. The DNA of the CDR3 is TGTGCCAGCAGTTACTCGCTTGGGGAGACCCAGAACTTC.

The V and J genes are TRBV20-1 and TRBJ2-7; D may be TRBD2 (5 bases). The CDR3 is 13 residues long. V was trimmed by 6 bases and J by 1 base, leaving 13 bases between them. Germline V gene data show CDR1 as DFQATT and CDR2 as SNEGSKA (reference sequence). CDR3 amino acids: CSALSLESYEQYF. The CDR3 coding sequence is TGCAGTGCCCTCTCACTAGAGTCCTACGAGCAGTACTTC.

This clonotype came up a few times. The rearrangement links TRBV11-2 to TRBJ2-7, with D possibly matching TRBD2 (5 bases). Germline V lookup: CDR1 SGHAT, CDR2 FQNNGV. The CDR3 has 14 residues. Trimming took off 1 base at V and 3 bases at J, with 10 bases between the two ends. The CDR3 reads CASSLAPEDYEQYF. CDR3 sequence (DNA): TGTGCCAGCAGCTTAGCGCCGGAGGACTACGAGCAGTACTTC.

This clonotype was picked up one time. V usage is TRBV29-1 and J usage is TRBJ2-2; D not certain. The CDR3 sequence is 12 residues long. In germline, CDR1 is SQVTM, CDR2 ANQGSEA. V was clipped by 2 bases and J by 5 bases, with 6 bases between them. CDR3 nucleotides: TGCAGCGTTGAAAAGGATACCGGGGAGCTGTTTTTT. This sequence encodes CSVEKDTGELFF.

This clonotype was found a few times. The chain employs TRBV5-5 and TRBJ2-1; D call uncertain. Trimming took 0 bases from V and 8 from J, leaving 9 bases between them. Germline CDR1 SGHKS, CDR2 YYEKEE (reference sequence). This CDR3 has 13 residues. CDR3 sequence (DNA): TGTGCCAGCAGCTTGGTAGGTGGGCATGAGCAGTTCTTC. Translating it yields CASSLVGGHEQFF.

CDR3 DNA: TGCAGTGCTAGATACGGGGCAGATACGCAGTATTTT. It specifies CSARYGADTQYF. The rearrangement uses TRBV20-1 and TRBJ2-3; D perhaps matches TRBD2 (5 bases). V shed 2 bases and J shed 4 bases, with 7 bases lying between them. Germline-derived CDR1 and CDR2 are DFQATT and SNEGSKA (reference sequence). The CDR3 spans 12 residues.

V and J are TRBV5-1 and TRBJ2-7; TRBD2 agrees at 7 bases. With V trimmed by 7 bases and J by 2 bases, 9 bases remained unmatched. Germline V CDR1 and CDR2: SGHRS, YFSETQ. The CDR3 extends over 14 amino acids. The DNA of the CDR3 is TGCGCCAGCCAACTCGGGGGGACCGCCTACGAGCAGTACTTC. This translates into CASQLGGTAYEQYF.

The chain links TRBV12-3 or TRBV12-4 to TRBJ1-1, with TRBD1 matching over 8 bases. The CDR3 contains 14 residues. V dropped 6 bases and J dropped 0; count of bases not matched to a gene: 3. The CDR3, as DNA: TGTGCCAGCAGGCAGGGGGCGATGAACACTGAAGCTTTCTTT. It codes for CASRQGAMNTEAFF.

V usage is TRBV11-1 and J usage is TRBJ2-6; possibly TRBD1 for D (5 bases). The length of the CDR3 is 16 residues. Germline V gives CDR1 SGHAT, CDR2 FQDESV (reference sequence). Trimming stripped 5 bases from V and 2 bases from J, with 13 bases between. The CDR3 is CASSPAVGAGANVLTF. As DNA, the CDR3 is TGTGCCAGCAGCCCTGCGGTAGGGGCTGGGGCCAACGTCCTGACTTTC.

The chain couples TRBV27 to TRBJ2-7; D unresolved. Germline V gene lookup returns CDR1 MNHEY and CDR2 SMNVEV (reference sequence). CDR3 length: 14 amino acids. V was trimmed by 5 bases and J by 2 bases, leaving 13 bases between them. CDR3 sequence reads: CASSNGPDPYEQYF. The CDR3 nucleotides read TGTGCCAGCAGTAACGGTCCCGACCCCTACGAGCAGTACTTC.